The next 12 T cell receptor beta chains were all read from a single sample in a study of T cell repertoires in cytomegalovirus infection (dated by TCRdb to about 2019). Reads for this sample came from an Illumina HiSeq 1500. Using fastp trimming at Q25 and MiXCR clonotype assembly, TCRdb reanalyzed the public sequencing data and kept in-frame beta chains. Merged by CDR3 protein, the rows form single entries marked with the most common genes and DNA. The sample table records approximately 400,000 distinct CDR3 sequences; roughly a third of these occur just once. The biggest ten clones account for approximately 15% of the sample. Sequenced input: PBMCs. The receptors stem from a human donor in good health (CMV status not recorded). Some clones in this sample may be carry-over from other donors' samples.

Many counts were recorded for this clonotype. The chain has TRBV7-6 and TRBJ2-3; perhaps TRBD2 as D (6 bases). This CDR3 spans 16 amino acids. Germline-derived CDR1 and CDR2 are SGHVS and FNYEAQ. Trimming took 1 base from V and 5 from J, leaving 16 bases between them. The CDR3 DNA is TGTGCCAGCAGCTTAGGTCTAGCGTCGGCGGGAGATACGCAGTATTTT. Protein sequence: CASSLGLASAGDTQYF.

This clonotype was seen a few times. The rearrangement uses TRBV12-3 or TRBV12-4 and TRBJ2-2; 9 bases agree with TRBD1. V lost 0 bases and J lost 6; bases outside the gene matches: 8. The CDR3 is made up of 17 amino acids. In DNA form, the CDR3 reads TGTGCCAGCAGTTTAGCAGCGGGACAGGGAAACGCCGGGGAGCTGTTTTTT. Its translation is CASSLAAGQGNAGELFF.

This clonotype was counted at least ten times. This chain uses TRBV7-2 with TRBJ1-5, with D perhaps TRBD1 (5 bases). V was trimmed by 5 bases and J by 0 bases, leaving 11 bases between them. CDR3 length: 15 amino acids. Per germline, CDR1 SGHTA and CDR2 FQGNSA. The CDR3 DNA reads as TGTGCCAGCAGCAGGGACGGAAATAGCAATCAGCCCCAGCATTTT. Amino acid sequence: CASSRDGNSNQPQHF. The whole variable domain, filled in from reference TRBV7-2 and TRBJ1-5, reads GAGVSQSPSNKVTEKGKDVELRCDPISGHTALYWYRQSLGQGLEFLIYFQGNSAPDKSGLPSDRFSAERTGGSVSTLTIQRTQQEDSAVYLCASSRDGNSNQPQHFGDGTRLSIL.

This clonotype has just a few counts. CDR3 region: CASSLIAGDSRYTGELFF. The DNA for the CDR3 is TGTGCCAGCTCACTCATAGCCGGGGACAGCCGATACACCGGGGAGCTGTTTTTT. The chain links TRBV18 to TRBJ2-2, with 7 nucleotides matching TRBD1. Per germline, CDR1 KGHSH and CDR2 LQKENI. The CDR3 has 18 residues. V lost 4 bases, J lost 3 bases, and 14 bases stayed unmatched.

This clonotype was found many times. This chain uses TRBV10-3 with TRBJ2-1; TRBD1 might be the D (6 bases). Germline V gene sequence: CDR1 ENHRY, CDR2 SYGVKD. There are 15 residues in the CDR3. V was clipped by 0 bases and J by 10 bases, with 16 bases between them. The CDR3 here is CAISESSGDVEEQFF. CDR3 nucleotides: TGTGCCATCAGTGAGTCGTCAGGGGATGTCGAAGAGCAGTTCTTC.

A few counts support this clonotype. This sequence joins TRBV7-2 and TRBJ2-1; no clear D. The V end was cut by 0 bases, the J end by 4 bases, with 7 bases between. The germline V gene encodes CDR1 SGHTA and CDR2 FQGNSA. CDR3 size: 14 residues. CDR3 loop: CASSLASEYNEQFF. The CDR3 coding sequence is TGTGCCAGCAGCTTAGCCAGCGAGTACAATGAGCAGTTCTTC. Filled out from reference TRBV7-2 and TRBJ2-1, the complete variable domain reads GAGVSQSPSNKVTEKGKDVELRCDPISGHTALYWYRQSLGQGLEFLIYFQGNSAPDKSGLPSDRFSAERTGGSVSTLTIQRTQQEDSAVYLCASSLASEYNEQFFGPGTRLTVL.

The chain combines TRBV27 with TRBJ2-7; TRBD2 is a possible D gene (5 bases). V lost 5 bases to trimming and J lost 3 bases, with 11 bases between them. CDR1 and CDR2 from the germline V gene are MNHEY and SMNVEV (reference sequence). The CDR3 has 13 amino acids. The CDR3 here is CASSPRTDYEQYF. CDR3 in DNA: TGTGCCAGCAGTCCTAGGACTGACTACGAGCAGTACTTC.

The chain couples TRBV6-1 to TRBJ2-5; 8 bases are a match to TRBD1. V lost 5 bases and J lost 5; bases outside the gene matches: 10. This CDR3 is built from 15 residues. The V gene's germline CDR1 is MNHNS and CDR2 SASEGT. The CDR3 reads CASSSPGGGEETQYF. For the CDR3, the DNA is TGTGCCAGCAGTTCCCCAGGGGGCGGGGAGGAGACCCAGTACTTC.

The chain couples TRBV27 to TRBJ1-6, with D hard to call. The CDR3 extends over 15 amino acids. The germline V gene encodes CDR1 MNHEY and CDR2 SMNVEV (reference sequence). V lost 0 bases and J 11 bases, leaving 14 bases between the germline ends. Here the CDR3 reads CASSLSFGPHTPLHF. CDR3 bases: TGTGCCAGCAGTTTATCCTTCGGCCCTCATACACCCCTCCACTTT.

This clonotype appeared many times. The chain employs TRBV7-6 and TRBJ1-2; no reliable D call. The CDR3 totals 13 residues. The V and J ends lost 0 bases and 5 bases respectively, with 7 bases between them. The germline V gene has CDR1 SGHVS and CDR2 FNYEAQ. Here the CDR3 reads CASSLASGYGYTF. CDR3 bases: TGTGCCAGCAGCTTAGCGTCGGGGTATGGCTACACCTTC.

The chain has TRBV6-1 and TRBJ1-5; no clear D. Germline lookup yields CDR1 MNHNS and CDR2 SASEGT. With 2 bases removed from V and 0 bases from J, the gap between germline ends came to 8 bases. This CDR3 spans 15 amino acids. The CDR3, as DNA: TGTGCCAGCAGTGAATCAGGCCTTAGCAATCAGCCCCAGCATTTT. Translated, it gives CASSESGLSNQPQHF.

This clonotype has a handful of counts. The chain links TRBV11-3 to TRBJ1-1; weak D call: TRBD1 (5 bases). Germline loops: CDR1 SGHNT, CDR2 YENEEA. Trimming took off 2 bases at V and 5 bases at J, with 15 bases between the two ends. The CDR3 covers 15 residues. CDR3 DNA: TGTGCCAGCAGCTTAACCGACGGGGGGAGAACTGAAGCTTTCTTT. The encoded protein is CASSLTDGGRTEAFF.